This T cell receptor beta chain was identified during a study of T cells in Graves' hyperthyroidism and ophthalmopathy. Study-wide findings and caveats: Ophthalmopathy stood apart from stable hyperthyroidism in a 13 V-J model.

Amplified regions were TCR beta CDR3 sequences from RNA transcripts. HTBI primers were employed in a first-round RT-PCR of the TCR CDR3. TCRdb ran MiXCR on the multiplex PCR reads and lists one entry per CDR3 protein. The sample gives 250,000 to 300,000 distinct CDR3 sequences, roughly 13% of which show up once; 7.9% is in the top ten. This clonotype was seen many times. No antigen is known for it. With a duration under 2 months, the hyperthyroidism was newly diagnosed in patients aged 18 to 65. Germline V gene sequence: CDR1 SEHNR, CDR2 FQNEAQ (reference sequence). Trimming cost V 5 bases and J 2 bases; bases outside gene matches: 15. CDR3 length equals 20 residues.

The material sequenced was blood. This sequence joins TRBV7-9 and TRBJ2-1, with 13 bases aligning to TRBD2. This receptor was obtained from a woman in her thirties or forties with Graves' hyperthyroidism. DNA of the CDR3: TGTGCCAGCAGCGCTCGATTCGGGACTAGCGGGGATAGGACCTACAATGAGCAGTTCTTC. It yields the protein CASSARFGTSGDRTYNEQFF.